This TCR beta chain derives from a study of cytomegalovirus exposure and HLA in healthy donors. This CDR3 contains 19 residues. Germline-derived CDR1 and CDR2 are SGDLS and YYNGEE. With V trimmed by 0 bases and J by 6 bases, 15 bases remained unmatched. Both 60 Vbeta primers and 13 Jbeta primers went into the PCR. The protocol was immunoSEQ multiplex PCR, while the TCRdb copy is restricted to in-frame clones and leaves out a portion. The table lists roughly 180,000 clones, approximately 84% of them singletons, with around 1.4% in the top ten. Points on this clone: What it binds is unknown.

The study's findings and limits: A prior analysis recorded that most TCR beta V segments were productive about 90% or about 30% of the time. It was reported that TCR beta sequences correctly inferred the HLA-A and HLA-B alleles for most subjects.

The sequence was collected from a girl aged 5 to 17 in good health and CMV-seropositive. Source material: PBMCs. The chain combines TRBV9 with TRBJ2-1; 10 bases fit TRBD2. CDR3 residues: CASSVAWASGSLVFNEQFF. The CDR3 nucleotides are TGTGCCAGCAGCGTAGCTTGGGCTAGCGGGAGCTTGGTGTTCAATGAGCAGTTCTTC.